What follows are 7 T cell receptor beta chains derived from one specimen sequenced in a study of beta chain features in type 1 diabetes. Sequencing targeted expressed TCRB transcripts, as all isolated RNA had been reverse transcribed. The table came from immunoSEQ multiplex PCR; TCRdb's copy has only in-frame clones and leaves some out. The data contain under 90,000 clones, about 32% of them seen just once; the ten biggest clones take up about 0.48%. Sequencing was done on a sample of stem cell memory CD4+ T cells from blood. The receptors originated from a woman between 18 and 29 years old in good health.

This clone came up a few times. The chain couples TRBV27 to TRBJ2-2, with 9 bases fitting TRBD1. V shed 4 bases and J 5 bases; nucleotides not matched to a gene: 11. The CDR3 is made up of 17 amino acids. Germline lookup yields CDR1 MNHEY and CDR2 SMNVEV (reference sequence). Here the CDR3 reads CASSYHRGPKGTGELFF. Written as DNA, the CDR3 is TGTGCCAGCAGTTACCACAGGGGGCCTAAAGGTACCGGGGAGCTGTTTTTT.

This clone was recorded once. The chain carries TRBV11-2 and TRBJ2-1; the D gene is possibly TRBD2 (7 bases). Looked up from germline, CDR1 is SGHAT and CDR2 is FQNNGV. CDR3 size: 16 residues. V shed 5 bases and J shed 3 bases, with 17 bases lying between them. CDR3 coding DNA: TGTGCCAGCAGCCCTGGGTCGGGGGGCCACTACAATGAGCAGTTCTTC. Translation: CASSPGSGGHYNEQFF.

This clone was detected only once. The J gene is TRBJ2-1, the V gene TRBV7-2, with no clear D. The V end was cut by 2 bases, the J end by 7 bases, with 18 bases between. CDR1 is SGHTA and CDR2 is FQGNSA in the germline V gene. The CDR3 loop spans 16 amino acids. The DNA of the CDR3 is TGTGCCAGCAGCTTAAATGCGGCCACTATTGGGAATGAGCAGTTCTTC. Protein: CASSLNAATIGNEQFF.

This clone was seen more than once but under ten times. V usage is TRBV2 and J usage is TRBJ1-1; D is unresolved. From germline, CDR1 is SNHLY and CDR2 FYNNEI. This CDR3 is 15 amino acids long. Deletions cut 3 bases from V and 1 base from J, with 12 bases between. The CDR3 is CASSELSVQNTEAFF. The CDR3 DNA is TGTGCCAGCAGTGAGTTGTCAGTACAGAACACTGAAGCTTTCTTT. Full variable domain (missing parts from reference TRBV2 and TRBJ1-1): EPEVTQTPSHQVTQMGQEVILRCVPISNHLYFYWYRQILGQKVEFLVSFYNNEISEKSEIFDDQFSVERPDGSNFTLKIRSTKLEDSAMYFCASSELSVQNTEAFFGQGTRLTVV.

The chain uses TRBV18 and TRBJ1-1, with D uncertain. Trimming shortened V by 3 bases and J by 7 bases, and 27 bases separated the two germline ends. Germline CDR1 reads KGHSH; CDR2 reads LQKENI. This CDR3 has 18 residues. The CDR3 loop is CASSPSKSARDHGSEAFF. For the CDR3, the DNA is TGTGCCAGCTCACCCTCTAAAAGCGCCAGAGACCACGGCAGTGAAGCTTTCTTT.

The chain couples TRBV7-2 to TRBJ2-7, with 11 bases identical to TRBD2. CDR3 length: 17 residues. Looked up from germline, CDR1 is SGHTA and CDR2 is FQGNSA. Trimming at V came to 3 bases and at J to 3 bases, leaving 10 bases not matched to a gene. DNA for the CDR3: TGTGCCAGCAGCTTGGTTAGCGGGGGGGCCGGGTACTACGAGCAGTACTTC. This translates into CASSLVSGGAGYYEQYF. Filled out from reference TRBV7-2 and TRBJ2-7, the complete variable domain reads GAGVSQSPSNKVTEKGKDVELRCDPISGHTALYWYRQSLGQGLEFLIYFQGNSAPDKSGLPSDRFSAERTGGSVSTLTIQRTQQEDSAVYLCASSLVSGGAGYYEQYFGPGTRLTVT.

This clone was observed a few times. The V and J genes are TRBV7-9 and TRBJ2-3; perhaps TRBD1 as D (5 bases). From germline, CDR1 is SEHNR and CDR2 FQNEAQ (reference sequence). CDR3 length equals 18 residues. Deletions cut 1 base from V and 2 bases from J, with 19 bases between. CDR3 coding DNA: TGTGCCAGCAGCTTAGTTTGGCGGCAGGGAAGTCTCACAGATACGCAGTATTTT. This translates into CASSLVWRQGSLTDTQYF. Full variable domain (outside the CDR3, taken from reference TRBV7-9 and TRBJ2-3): DTGVSQNPRHKITKRGQNVTFRCDPISEHNRLYWYRQTLGQGPEFLTYFQNEAQLEKSRLLSDRFSAERPKGSFSTLEIQRTEQGDSAMYLCASSLVWRQGSLTDTQYFGPGTRLTVL.